This T cell receptor (beta chain) is from a study of T cell responses to AZD1222 COVID-19 vaccine. A few counts support this clone. Trimming took 0 bases from V and 7 from J, leaving 14 bases between them. Germline V gives CDR1 SGDLS, CDR2 YYNGEE. This CDR3 has 15 amino acids. Profiled with immunoSEQ multiplex PCR; TCRdb holds only in-frame clones, not every one. The data hold around 95,000 clones, with around 89% observed a single time. Sample: peripheral blood, taken on day 0 of AZD1222 vaccination. This chain uses TRBV9 with TRBJ1-3; D call uncertain. This sequence originates from an adult in good health. The CDR3 bases are TGTGCCAGCAGCGTAGGTCCAGTTACCAGTAACACCATATATTTT. Protein sequence: CASSVGPVTSNTIYF.